This is a list of T cell receptor beta chains from one sample in a study of OX40 agonist ivuxolimab in advanced cancers. Profiling relied on immunoSEQ multiplex PCR, and the TCRdb table lists in-frame clones only, not all of them. The sample holds approximately 64,000 clones; 86% are singletons and the top ten take approximately 2.5%. Material: CD4+ or CD8+ T cells sorted from blood, obtained in a trial of the OX40 agonist ivuxolimab. These receptors were collected from an adult with an advanced solid tumor such as melanoma, head and neck, liver or kidney cancer. CDR3s leave out the opening cysteine and the closing phenylalanine or tryptophan.

v_call cdr3_aa
TRBV6-1 ASSDRGLTEAF
TRBV4-2 ASSQAAGRGEQF
TRBV6-1 ASSEVGQIPDSYT
TRBV30 AWSVLGVTGELF
TRBV6-1 ASSENTGWPDEQF
TRBV21-1 ASSNLQTVAYGYT
TRBV6-5 ASSYMRTSRSYEQY
TRBV7-9 ASSRQTRTYQETQY
TRBV5-1 ASGTRGAFNEKLF
TRBV5-1 ASSWRGTGAYEQY
TRBV2 ASSAGQNYGYT
TRBV14 ASSHLVDEKLF
TRBV5-4 ASSLGLEALETQY
TRBV5-1 ASSLDKLRPRTYEQY
TRBV6-5 ASSYTGMTEQY
TRBV9 ASSDQGTILDEQY
TRBV28 ASSILGGTQNPNEQF
TRBV5-1 ASSWGASGTSTDTQY
TRBV5-6 ASSFRGRLATNEKLF
TRBV7-3 ASSPLGGAGGNEQF
TRBV7-2 ASSLGIGRASNQPQH
TRBV4-2 ASSPSTGNDRYGYT
TRBV19 ASSPTDLNYGYT
TRBV20-1 SAMKEKMF
TRBV9 ASSPRVAGVYEQY
TRBV10-1 ASSEGTDYGYT
TRBV10-3 AISPGQQNYGYT
TRBV29-1 SGDYNRGEEAF
TRBV4-1 ASTLIAGGSPTNTGELF
TRBV11-3 ASSFRPSYEQY
TRBV5-4 ASSLPGLGGTEAF
TRBV18 ASSTGHPSYEQY
TRBV28 ASKGGRTGELF
TRBV5-1 ASSLAGQGTEAF
TRBV5-1 ASSPRGGGSYEQY
TRBV11-3 ASARDSGRAQY
TRBV5-1 ASSSFRAESGGYT
TRBV28 ASSLYFLGRDEQF
TRBV5-1 ASSWGGNEKLF
TRBV2 ASSEEEDYSNQPQH
TRBV25-1 ASSGPQGTTYEQY
TRBV7-2 ASSLQETQY
TRBV23-1 ASIPHDRGSTDTQY
TRBV29-1 SVGDADTEAF
TRBV6-5 ASSEAPGGTQY
TRBV6-5 ASSYHGQGTGELF
TRBV1 TSSPRAGGGEEKLF
TRBV19 ASSKIPGDHTNTGELF
TRBV28 ASSLGQGTPGKNTEAF
TRBV6-6 ASSYSGGNTEAF
TRBV18 ASSSDTNSGNTIY
TRBV7-2 ASSLAPASTDTQY
TRBV28 ASSSGLAGF